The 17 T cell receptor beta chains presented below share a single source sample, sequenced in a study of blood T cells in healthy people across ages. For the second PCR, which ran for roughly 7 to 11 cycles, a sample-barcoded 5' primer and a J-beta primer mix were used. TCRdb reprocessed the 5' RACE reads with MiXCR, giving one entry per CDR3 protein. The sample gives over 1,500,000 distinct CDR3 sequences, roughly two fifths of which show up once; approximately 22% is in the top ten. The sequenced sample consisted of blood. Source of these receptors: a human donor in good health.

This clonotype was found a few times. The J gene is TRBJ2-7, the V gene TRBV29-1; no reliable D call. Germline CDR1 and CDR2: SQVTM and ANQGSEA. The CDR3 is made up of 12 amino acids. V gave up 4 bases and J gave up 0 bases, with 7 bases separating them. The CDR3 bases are TGCAGCGTTGGCAGGAACTCCTACGAGCAGTACTTC. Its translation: CSVGRNSYEQYF.

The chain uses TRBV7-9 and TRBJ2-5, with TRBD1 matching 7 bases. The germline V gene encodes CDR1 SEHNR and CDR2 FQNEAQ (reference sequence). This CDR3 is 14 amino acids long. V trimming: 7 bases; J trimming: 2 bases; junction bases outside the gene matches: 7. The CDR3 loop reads CASTSLGQQETQYF. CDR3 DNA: TGTGCCAGCACCTCCCTGGGACAGCAAGAGACCCAGTACTTC.

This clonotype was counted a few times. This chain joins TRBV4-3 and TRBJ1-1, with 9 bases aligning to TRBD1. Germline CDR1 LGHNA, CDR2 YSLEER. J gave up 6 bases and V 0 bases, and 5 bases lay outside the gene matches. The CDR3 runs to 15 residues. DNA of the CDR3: TGCGCCAGCAGCCAAGAGACAGGGGGATTATCTGAAGCTTTCTTT. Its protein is CASSQETGGLSEAFF.

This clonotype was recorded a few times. For the CDR3, the DNA is TGTGCCACCAGTGATTTCGAACCGGGACTAGCGTATGATACGCAGTATTTT. It translates to CATSDFEPGLAYDTQYF. This chain links TRBV24-1 with TRBJ2-3, with 10 bases that match TRBD2. V lost 1 base, J lost 6 bases, and 9 bases stayed unmatched. The CDR3 has 17 residues. CDR1 and CDR2 from the germline V gene are KGHDR and SFDVKD.

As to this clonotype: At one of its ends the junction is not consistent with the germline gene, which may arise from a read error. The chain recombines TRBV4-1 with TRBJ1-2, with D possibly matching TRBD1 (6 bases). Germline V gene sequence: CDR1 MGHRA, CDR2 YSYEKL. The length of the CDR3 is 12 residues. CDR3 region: CATSGGLGGYTF. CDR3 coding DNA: TGCGCCACCAGCGGGGGGCTGGGTGGCTACACCTTC.

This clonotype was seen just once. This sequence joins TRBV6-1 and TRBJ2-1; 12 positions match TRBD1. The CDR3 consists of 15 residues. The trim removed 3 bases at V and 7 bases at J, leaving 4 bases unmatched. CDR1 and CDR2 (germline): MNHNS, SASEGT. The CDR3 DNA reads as TGTGCCAGCAGTGACGGGACAGGGGGCTGGAATGAGCAGTTCTTC. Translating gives CASSDGTGGWNEQFF.

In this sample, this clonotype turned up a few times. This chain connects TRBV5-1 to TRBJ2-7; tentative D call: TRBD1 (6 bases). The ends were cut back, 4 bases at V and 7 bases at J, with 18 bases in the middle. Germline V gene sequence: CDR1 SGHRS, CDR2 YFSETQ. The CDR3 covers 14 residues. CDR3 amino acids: CASSKAGERREQYF. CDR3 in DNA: TGCGCCAGCAGCAAAGCAGGGGAGCGGCGAGAGCAGTACTTC.

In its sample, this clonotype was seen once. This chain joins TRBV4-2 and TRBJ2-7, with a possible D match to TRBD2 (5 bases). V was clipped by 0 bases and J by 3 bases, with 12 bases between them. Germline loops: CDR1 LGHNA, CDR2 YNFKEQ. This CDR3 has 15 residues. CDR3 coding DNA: TGTGCCAGCAGCCAAGATCCTGGCGGGTACTACGAGCAGTACTTC. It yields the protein CASSQDPGGYYEQYF.

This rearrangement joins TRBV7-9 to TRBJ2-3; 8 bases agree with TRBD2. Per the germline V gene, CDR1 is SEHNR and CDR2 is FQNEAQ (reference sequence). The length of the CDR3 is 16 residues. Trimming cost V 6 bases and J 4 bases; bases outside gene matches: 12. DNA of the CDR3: TGTGCCAGCAGTTCAGTCTTACGGGGGGGCGCAGATACGCAGTATTTT. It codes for CASSSVLRGGADTQYF.

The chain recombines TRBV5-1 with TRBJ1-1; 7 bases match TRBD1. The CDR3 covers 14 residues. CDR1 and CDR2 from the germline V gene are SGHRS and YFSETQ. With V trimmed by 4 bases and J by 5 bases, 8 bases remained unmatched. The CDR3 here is CASSGSHRGTEAFF. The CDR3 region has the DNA TGCGCCAGCAGCGGATCCCACAGGGGTACTGAAGCTTTCTTT.

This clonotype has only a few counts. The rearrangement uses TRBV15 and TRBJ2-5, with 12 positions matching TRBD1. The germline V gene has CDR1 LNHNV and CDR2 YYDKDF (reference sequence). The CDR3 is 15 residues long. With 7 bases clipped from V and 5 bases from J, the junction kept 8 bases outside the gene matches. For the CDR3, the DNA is TGTGCCACCAATAAGGGACAGGGGGCGGGTGAGACCCAGTACTTC. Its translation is CATNKGQGAGETQYF.

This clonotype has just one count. The CDR3 is CASSVGDSFYNEQFF. DNA for the CDR3: TGTGCCAGCAGCGTTGGGGACAGTTTCTACAATGAGCAGTTCTTC. This sequence joins TRBV9 and TRBJ2-1, with TRBD1 matching over 7 bases. Germline CDR1 and CDR2: SGDLS and YYNGEE. Losses at the gene ends were 2 bases for V and 3 bases for J; bases not matched to a gene: 5. The CDR3 is 15 residues long.

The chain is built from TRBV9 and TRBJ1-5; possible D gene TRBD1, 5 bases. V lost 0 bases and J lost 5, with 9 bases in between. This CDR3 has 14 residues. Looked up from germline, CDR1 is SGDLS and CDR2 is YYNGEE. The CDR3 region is CASSVDGTDQPQHF. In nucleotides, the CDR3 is TGTGCCAGCAGCGTAGATGGGACGGATCAGCCCCAGCATTTT. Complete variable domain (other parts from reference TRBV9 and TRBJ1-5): DSGVTQTPKHLITATGQRVTLRCSPRSGDLSVYWYQQSLDQGLQFLIQYYNGEERAKGNILERFSAQQFPDLHSELNLSSLELGDSALYFCASSVDGTDQPQHFGDGTRLSIL.

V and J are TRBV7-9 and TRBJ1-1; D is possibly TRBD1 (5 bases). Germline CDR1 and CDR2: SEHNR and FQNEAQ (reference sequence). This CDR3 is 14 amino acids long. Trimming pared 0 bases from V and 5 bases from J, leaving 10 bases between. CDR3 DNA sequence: TGTGCCAGCAGCTTAGCTGACAGTTTGACTGAAGCTTTCTTT. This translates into CASSLADSLTEAFF.

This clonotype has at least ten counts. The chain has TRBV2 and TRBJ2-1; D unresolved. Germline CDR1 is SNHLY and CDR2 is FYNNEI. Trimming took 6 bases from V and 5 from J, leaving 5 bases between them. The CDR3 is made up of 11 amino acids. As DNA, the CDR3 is TGTGCCAGCAGCTGGCACAATGAGCAGTTCTTC. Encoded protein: CASSWHNEQFF.

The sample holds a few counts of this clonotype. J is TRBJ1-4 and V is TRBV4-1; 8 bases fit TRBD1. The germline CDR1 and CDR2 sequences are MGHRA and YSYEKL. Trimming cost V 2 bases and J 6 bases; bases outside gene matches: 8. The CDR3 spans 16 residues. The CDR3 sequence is CASSQTPGTGHEKLFF. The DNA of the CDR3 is TGCGCCAGCAGCCAAACCCCCGGGACAGGCCATGAAAAACTGTTTTTT.

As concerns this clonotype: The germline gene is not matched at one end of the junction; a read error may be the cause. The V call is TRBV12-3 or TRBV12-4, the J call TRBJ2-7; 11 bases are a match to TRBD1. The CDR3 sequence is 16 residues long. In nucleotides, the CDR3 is TGTGCCAGCAGTTCAGCCGGACAGGGGGCAACCTACGTGCAGTACTTC. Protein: CASSSAGQGATYVQYF.